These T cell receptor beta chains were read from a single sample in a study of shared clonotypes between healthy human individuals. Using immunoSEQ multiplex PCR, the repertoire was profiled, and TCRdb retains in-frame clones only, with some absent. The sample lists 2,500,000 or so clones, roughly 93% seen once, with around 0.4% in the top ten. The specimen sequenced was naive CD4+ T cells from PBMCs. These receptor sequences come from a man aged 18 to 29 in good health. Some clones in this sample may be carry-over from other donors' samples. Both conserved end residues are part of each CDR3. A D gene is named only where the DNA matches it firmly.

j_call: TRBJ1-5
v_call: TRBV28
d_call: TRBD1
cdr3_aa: CASQGDRPQHF
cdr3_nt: TGTGCCAGCCAAGGGGACAGGCCCCAGCATTTT

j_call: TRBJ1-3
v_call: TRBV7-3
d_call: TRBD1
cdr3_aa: CASSLQGAAGNTIYF
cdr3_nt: TGTGCCAGCAGCTTACAGGGGGCGGCTGGAAACACCATATATTTT

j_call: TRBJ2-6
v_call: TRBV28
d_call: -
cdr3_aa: CASSSPSGSGANVLTF
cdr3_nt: TGTGCCAGCAGTTCCCCCTCAGGATCTGGGGCCAACGTCCTGACTTTC

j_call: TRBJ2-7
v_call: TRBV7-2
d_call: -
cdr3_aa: CASSLVEGYEQYF
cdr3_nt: TGTGCCAGCAGCTTAGTTGAGGGCTACGAGCAGTACTTC

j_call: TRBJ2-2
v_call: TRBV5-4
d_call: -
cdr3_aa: CASSLETANTGELFF
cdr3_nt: TGTGCCAGCAGCTTGGAGACCGCGAACACCGGGGAGCTGTTTTTT

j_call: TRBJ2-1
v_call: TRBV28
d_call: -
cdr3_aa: CASSLYRAEYNEQFF
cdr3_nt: TGTGCCAGCAGTTTATACAGGGCCGAATACAATGAGCAGTTCTTC

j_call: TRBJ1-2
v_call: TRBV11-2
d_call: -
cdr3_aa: CASSWETGRGMNNYGYTF
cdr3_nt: TGTGCCAGCAGCTGGGAGACGGGCAGGGGAATGAATAACTATGGCTACACCTTC

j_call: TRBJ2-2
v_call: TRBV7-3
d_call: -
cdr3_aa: CASSLAGTQNTGELFF
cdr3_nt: TGTGCCAGCAGCTTAGCCGGGACACAGAACACCGGGGAGCTGTTTTTT

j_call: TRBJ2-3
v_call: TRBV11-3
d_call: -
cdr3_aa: CASRAGSTDTQYF
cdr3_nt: TGTGCCAGCAGGGCAGGGAGCACAGATACGCAGTATTTT

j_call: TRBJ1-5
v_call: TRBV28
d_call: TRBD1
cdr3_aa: CASSLAGQGGQPQHF
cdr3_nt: TGTGCCAGCAGTTTGGCCGGACAGGGTGGTCAGCCCCAGCATTTT